This entry is about one TCR beta chain. Its cognate antigen is unknown. CDR1 SGHTA and CDR2 FQGNSA come from the germline V gene. CDR3 length: 14 amino acids. V was pared by 2 bases and J by 1 base, with 8 bases between. The source of the sample is a study of cytomegalovirus exposure and HLA in healthy donors. As for the study in general: A data release that came early held some 84 million unique TCRs from HLA-typed donors. Points from the study as a whole: Some V segments, including TRBV6-2 and TRBV6-3, were excluded as indistinguishable. One later analysis reportedly identified an Asian-associated ancestry cluster that showed fewer N-insertions than the roughly 720-donor mean. Most TCR sequences were uncommon, yet certain public TCRs appeared in many donors.

The PCR employed 60 Vbeta primers together with 13 Jbeta primers. Some clones are missing from TCRdb's copy, which holds only in-frame ones; the method was immunoSEQ multiplex PCR. The sample holds around 150,000 clones, roughly 80% seen once. What was sequenced was PBMCs. The sequence derives from a man aged 18 to 29 in good health and CMV-seropositive. The chain combines TRBV7-2 with TRBJ1-1; a weak D match, TRBD1 (5 bases). The CDR3 DNA reads TGTGCCAGCAGCTTATACGGGGGGAACACTGAAGCTTTCTTT. This codes for CASSLYGGNTEAFF.